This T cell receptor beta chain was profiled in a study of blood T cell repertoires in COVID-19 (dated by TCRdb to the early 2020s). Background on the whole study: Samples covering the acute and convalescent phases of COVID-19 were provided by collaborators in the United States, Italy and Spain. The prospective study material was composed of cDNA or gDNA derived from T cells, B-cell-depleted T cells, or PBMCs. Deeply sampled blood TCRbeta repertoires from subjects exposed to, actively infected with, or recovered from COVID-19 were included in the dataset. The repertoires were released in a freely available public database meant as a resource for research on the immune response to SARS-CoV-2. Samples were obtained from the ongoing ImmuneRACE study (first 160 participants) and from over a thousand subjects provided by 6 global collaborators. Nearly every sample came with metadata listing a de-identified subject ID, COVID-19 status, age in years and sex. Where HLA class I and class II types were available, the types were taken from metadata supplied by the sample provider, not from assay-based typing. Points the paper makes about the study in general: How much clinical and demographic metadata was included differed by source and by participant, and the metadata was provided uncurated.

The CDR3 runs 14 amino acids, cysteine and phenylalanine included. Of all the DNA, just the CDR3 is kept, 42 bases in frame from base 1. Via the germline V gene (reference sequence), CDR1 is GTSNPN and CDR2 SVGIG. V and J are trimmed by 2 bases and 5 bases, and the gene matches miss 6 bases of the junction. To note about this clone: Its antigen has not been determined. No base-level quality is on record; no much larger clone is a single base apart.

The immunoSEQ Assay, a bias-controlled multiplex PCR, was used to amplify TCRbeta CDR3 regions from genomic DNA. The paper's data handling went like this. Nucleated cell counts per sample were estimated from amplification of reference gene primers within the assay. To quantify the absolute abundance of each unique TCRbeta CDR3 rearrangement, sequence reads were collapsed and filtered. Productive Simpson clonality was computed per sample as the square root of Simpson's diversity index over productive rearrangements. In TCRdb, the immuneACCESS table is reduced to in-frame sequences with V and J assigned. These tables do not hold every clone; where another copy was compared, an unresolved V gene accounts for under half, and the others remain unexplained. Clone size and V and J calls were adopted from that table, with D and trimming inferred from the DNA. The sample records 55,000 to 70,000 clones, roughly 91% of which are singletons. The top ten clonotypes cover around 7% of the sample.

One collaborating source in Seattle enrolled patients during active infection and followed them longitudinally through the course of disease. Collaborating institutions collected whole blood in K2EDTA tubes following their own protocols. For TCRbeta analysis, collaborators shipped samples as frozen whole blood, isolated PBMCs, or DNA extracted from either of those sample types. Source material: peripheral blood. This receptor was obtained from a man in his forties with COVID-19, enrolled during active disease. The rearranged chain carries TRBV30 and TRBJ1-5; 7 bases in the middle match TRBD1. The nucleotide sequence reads TGTGCCTGGAGTAGACAGGGTTCGTATCAGCCCCAGCATTTT. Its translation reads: CAWSRQGSYQPQHF.